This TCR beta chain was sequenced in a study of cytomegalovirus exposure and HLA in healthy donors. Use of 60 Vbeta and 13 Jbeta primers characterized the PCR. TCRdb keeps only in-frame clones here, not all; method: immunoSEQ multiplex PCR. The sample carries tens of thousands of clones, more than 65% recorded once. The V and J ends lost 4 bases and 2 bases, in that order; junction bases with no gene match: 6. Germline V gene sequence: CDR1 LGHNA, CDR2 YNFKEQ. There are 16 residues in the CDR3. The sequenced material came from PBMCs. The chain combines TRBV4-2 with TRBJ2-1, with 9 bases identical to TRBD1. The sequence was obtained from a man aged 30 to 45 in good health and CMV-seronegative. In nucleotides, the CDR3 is TGTGCCAGCAGCCGAGAAACAGGGGGCGCCTACAATGAGCAGTTCTTC. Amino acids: CASSRETGGAYNEQFF.